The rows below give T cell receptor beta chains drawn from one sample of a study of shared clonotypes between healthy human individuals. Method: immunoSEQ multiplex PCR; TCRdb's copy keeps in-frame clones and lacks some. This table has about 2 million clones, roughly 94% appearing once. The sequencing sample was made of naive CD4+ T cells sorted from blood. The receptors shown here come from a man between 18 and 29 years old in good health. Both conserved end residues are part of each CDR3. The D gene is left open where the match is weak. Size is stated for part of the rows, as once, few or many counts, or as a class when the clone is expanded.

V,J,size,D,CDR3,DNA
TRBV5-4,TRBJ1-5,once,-,CASSLWGSSQPQHF,TGTGCCAGCAGCTTGTGGGGGAGTAGTCAGCCCCAGCATTTT
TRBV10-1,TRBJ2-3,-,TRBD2,CASSELAGGTDTQYF,TGCGCCAGCAGTGAGCTAGCGGGAGGTACAGATACGCAGTATTTT
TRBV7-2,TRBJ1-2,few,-,CASSFGERLGYTF,TGTGCCAGCAGCTTCGGGGAACGGCTTGGCTACACCTTC
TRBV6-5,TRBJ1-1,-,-,CASSDGGVRTEAFF,TGTGCCAGCAGTGATGGGGGGGTTAGGACTGAAGCTTTCTTT
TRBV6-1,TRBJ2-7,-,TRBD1,CASRVGTGLREQYF,TGTGCCAGCCGTGTCGGGACAGGGCTTCGCGAGCAGTACTTC
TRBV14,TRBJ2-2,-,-,CASSQRQGRGTGELFF,TGTGCCAGCAGCCAACGTCAGGGGCGGGGCACCGGGGAGCTGTTTTTT
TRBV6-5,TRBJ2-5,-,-,CASRTVETQYF,TGTGCCAGCAGAACAGTAGAGACCCAGTACTTC
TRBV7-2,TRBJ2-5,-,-,CASRAGIQETQYF,TGTGCCAGCAGGGCAGGAATCCAAGAGACCCAGTACTTC
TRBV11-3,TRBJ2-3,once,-,CASSPGDGTTDTQYF,TGTGCCAGCAGTCCAGGGGATGGGACCACAGATACGCAGTATTTT
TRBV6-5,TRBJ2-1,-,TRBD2,CASSRTSSEQFF,TGTGCCAGCAGTCGGACTAGCTCGGAGCAGTTCTTC
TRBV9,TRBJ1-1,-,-,CASSVDPGHMNTEAFF,TGTGCCAGCAGCGTAGACCCGGGACACATGAACACTGAAGCTTTCTTT
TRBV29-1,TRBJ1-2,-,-,CSVEGEETMYGYTF,TGCAGCGTTGAGGGGGAGGAAACGATGTATGGCTACACCTTC
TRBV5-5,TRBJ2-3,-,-,CASSLVSGAGRRDTQYF,TGTGCCAGCAGCTTGGTTTCTGGGGCAGGTCGACGAGATACGCAGTATTTT
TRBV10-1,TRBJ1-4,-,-,CASSDLSRLNEKLFF,TGCGCCAGCAGTGACCTCAGTAGGCTTAATGAAAAACTGTTTTTT
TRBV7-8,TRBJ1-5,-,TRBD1,CASSRDSFGTADNQPQHF,TGTGCCAGCAGCCGGGATTCTTTTGGGACAGCAGACAATCAGCCCCAGCATTTT
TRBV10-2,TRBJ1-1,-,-,CASTPDQYTEAFF,TGCGCCAGCACCCCGGACCAATACACTGAAGCTTTCTTT
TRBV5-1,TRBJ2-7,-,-,CASSRVVRGGIGLEQYF,TGCGCCAGCAGCCGTGTGGTCCGGGGCGGGATTGGGCTGGAGCAGTACTTC
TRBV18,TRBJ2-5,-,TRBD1,CASSRGQGPETQYF,TGTGCCAGCTCACGGGGACAGGGACCAGAGACCCAGTACTTC
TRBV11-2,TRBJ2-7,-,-,CASNKAIGGYEQYF,TGTGCCAGCAACAAAGCTATAGGGGGCTACGAGCAGTACTTC
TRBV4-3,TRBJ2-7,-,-,CASSQDLRAEQYF,TGCGCCAGCAGCCAAGATCTCCGGGCCGAGCAGTACTTC
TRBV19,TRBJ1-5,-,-,CASSISENQPQHF,TGTGCCAGTAGTATATCGGAGAATCAGCCCCAGCATTTT
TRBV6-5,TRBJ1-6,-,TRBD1,CASSYYDRGGSPLHF,TGTGCCAGCAGTTACTACGACAGGGGAGGGTCACCCCTCCACTTT
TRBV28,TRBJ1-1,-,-,CASSLSGGTEAFF,TGTGCCAGCAGTTTATCTGGGGGCACTGAAGCTTTCTTT
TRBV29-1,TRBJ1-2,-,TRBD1,CSVGTGQGGYGYTF,TGCAGCGTCGGAACCGGACAGGGGGGCTATGGCTACACCTTC
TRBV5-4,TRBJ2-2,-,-,CASSLASDRLNTGELFF,TGTGCCAGCAGCTTGGCCAGCGACAGGCTTAACACCGGGGAGCTGTTTTTT
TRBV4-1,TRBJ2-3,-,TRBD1,CASSQERAGTVSSTDTQYF,TGCGCCAGCAGCCAAGAAAGGGCCGGGACAGTTTCGAGCACAGATACGCAGTATTTT
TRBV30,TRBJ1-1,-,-,CAWTGLTEAFF,TGTGCCTGGACAGGGTTAACTGAAGCTTTCTTT
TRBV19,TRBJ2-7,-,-,CATKKGGSSYEQYF,TGTGCCACTAAAAAAGGGGGGTCCTCCTACGAGCAGTACTTC
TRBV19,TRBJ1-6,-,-,CASSDSPNSPLHF,TGTGCCAGTAGCGACAGTCCAAATTCACCCCTCCACTTT
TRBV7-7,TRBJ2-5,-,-,CASSLRLGQETQYF,TGTGCTAGCAGCTTAAGGCTTGGCCAAGAGACCCAGTACTTC
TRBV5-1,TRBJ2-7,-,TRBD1,CASSLVGDSRAYEQYF,TGCGCCAGCAGCTTGGTAGGGGACAGTAGGGCCTACGAGCAGTACTTC
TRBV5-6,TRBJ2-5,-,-,CASSWVQGVTQYF,TGTGCCAGCAGCTGGGTGCAGGGAGTAACCCAGTACTTC
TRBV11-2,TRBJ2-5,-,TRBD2,CASSFSTGGLLETQYF,TGTGCCAGCAGCTTCTCTACGGGAGGGCTCTTAGAGACCCAGTACTTC
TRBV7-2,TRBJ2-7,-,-,CASGGNSYEQYF,TGTGCCAGCGGAGGGAACTCCTACGAGCAGTACTTC
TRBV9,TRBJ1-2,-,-,CASSARDRFHYGYTF,TGTGCCAGCAGCGCTCGAGACAGGTTCCACTATGGCTACACCTTC
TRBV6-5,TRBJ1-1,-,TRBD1,CASSFFYDRVNTEAFF,TGTGCCAGCAGTTTTTTCTACGACAGGGTGAACACTGAAGCTTTCTTT
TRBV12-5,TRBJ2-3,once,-,CASGLTVSTDTQYF,TGTGCTAGTGGTTTAACAGTCTCCACAGATACGCAGTATTTT
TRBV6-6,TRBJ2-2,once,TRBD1,CASYMGQGMNGELFF,TGTGCCAGCTATATGGGACAGGGGATGAACGGGGAGCTGTTTTTT
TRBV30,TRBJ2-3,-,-,CAWSGDSTDTQYF,TGTGCCTGGAGCGGGGACAGCACAGATACGCAGTATTTT
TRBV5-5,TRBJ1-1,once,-,CASSRDRTEAFF,TGTGCCAGCAGCCGCGACAGGACTGAAGCTTTCTTT
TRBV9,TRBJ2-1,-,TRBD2,CASSVTGLTALNEQFF,TGTGCCAGCAGCGTCACGGGACTAACCGCCCTCAATGAGCAGTTCTTC
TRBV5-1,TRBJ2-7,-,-,CASSLGQEFGEQYF,TGCGCCAGCAGCTTGGGACAGGAGTTTGGGGAGCAGTACTTC
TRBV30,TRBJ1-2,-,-,CAWTIGGDGYTF,TGTGCCTGGACCATTGGGGGAGACGGCTACACCTTC
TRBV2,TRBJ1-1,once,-,CASKLGGPPEAFF,TGTGCCTCCAAGCTAGGCGGCCCCCCTGAAGCTTTCTTT
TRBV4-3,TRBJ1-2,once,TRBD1,CASSQVLGLTGEVYGYTF,TGCGCCAGCAGCCAAGTCCTAGGCCTGACAGGGGAGGTCTATGGCTACACCTTC
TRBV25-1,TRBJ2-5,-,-,CASSEAETQYF,TGTGCCAGCAGTGAGGCCGAGACCCAGTACTTC
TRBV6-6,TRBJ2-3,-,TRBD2,CASSYSTAGDDTQYF,TGTGCCAGCAGTTACTCGACGGCGGGGGACGATACGCAGTATTTT
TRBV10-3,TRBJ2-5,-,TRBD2,CAIRGGLQETQYF,TGTGCCATCAGGGGAGGGCTCCAAGAGACCCAGTACTTC
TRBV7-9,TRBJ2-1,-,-,CASSRTFPGDEQFF,TGTGCCAGCAGCCGGACCTTCCCGGGCGATGAGCAGTTCTTC
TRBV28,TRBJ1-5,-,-,CASSLWAQDQPQHF,TGTGCCAGCAGTTTGTGGGCCCAGGATCAGCCCCAGCATTTT
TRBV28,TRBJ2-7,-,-,CATYPVPGSYEQYF,TGTGCCACATACCCGGTCCCCGGCTCCTACGAGCAGTACTTC
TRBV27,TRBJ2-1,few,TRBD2,CASSFAGGLEQFF,TGTGCCAGCAGTTTTGCGGGGGGGCTTGAGCAGTTCTTC
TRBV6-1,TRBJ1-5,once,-,CASSVQGGDNQPQHF,TGTGCCAGCAGTGTCCAGGGAGGCGACAATCAGCCCCAGCATTTT
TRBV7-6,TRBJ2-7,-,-,CASSLSQGRAEQYF,TGTGCCAGCAGCTTATCACAGGGCAGGGCCGAGCAGTACTTC
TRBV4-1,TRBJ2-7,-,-,CASSQARLGGYEQYF,TGCGCCAGCAGCCAAGCCAGACTAGGGGGCTACGAGCAGTACTTC